The present TCR beta chain was sequenced within a study of Tregs in tolerant kidney transplant recipients (dated by TCRdb to between 2018 and 2021). Regarding the research as a whole: Before combined kidney and bone marrow transplantation, this study identified donor-specific regulatory T cells using TCRbeta sequencing and then followed those same cells after transplant. General conclusions and limits of the study: In tolerant patients, donor-specific Tregs expanded more than Tregs overall, which suggests antigen-driven rather than nonspecific expansion. Biological reproducibility was not examined directly, but technical replication error appeared to be minimal. PCR primers changed over time for some patients, so nucleotide-level comparison across those patients' samples was not possible. Because the study included only a small number of patients, the results must be confirmed in larger populations and under other immunosuppression protocols. Expanding Tregs with activated donor B cells appeared to identify the most biologically relevant and donor-specific TCRbeta repertoire.

For TCRbeta CDR3 sequencing, genomic DNA was extracted from sorted cells using the QIAGEN DNeasy Blood and Tissue Kit. High-throughput TCRbeta CDR3 sequencing, which included PCR amplification with bias correction and internal controls, was done commercially through immunoSEQ. In the source study's methods: Unique productive TCRbeta sequences were defined by CDR3 nucleotide sequence where primers matched, otherwise by CDR3 amino acid sequence with Vbeta and Jbeta genes. As a correction for sorting error, sequences shared between sorted populations at a frequency ratio of 2:1 or less were discarded, and the remaining shared sequences were assigned to the higher population. A sequence was defined as donor-reactive if the sequence was expanded at least 5-fold in CFSE-low cells compared with unstimulated cells and had a frequency of at least 0.01% in CFSE-low cells. Jensen-Shannon divergence calculated on the top 100 TCRbeta sequences ranked by frequency was used to measure repertoire divergence. For any sample with multiple sequencing runs, sorting error was corrected in each run separately before the runs were pooled. The clones in this table, taken by TCRdb from immuneACCESS, are in-frame only. Not every clone is retained; where verified, under half of the shortfall comes from an unresolved V gene, and the cause of the rest is unknown. The V and J calls and clone size were taken over from that table, and D and trimming were inferred from the DNA. This sample lists about 22,000 clones; approximately 81% were detected once. The top ten clonotypes cover roughly 23% of the sample.

A note on this clone: Its target antigen remains unknown. No clone much larger than this one lies a single base away; base qualities are absent.

The sample's time point label is to be understood as: 6 months after combined kidney and bone marrow transplant. The transplants used related donors with nonmyeloablative bone marrow transplantation, and mixed chimerism in the human trials was transient. Thawed PBMCs were FACS-sorted into unstimulated Tregs (CD4+CD25+CD127-), CD4+ non-Tregs (CD4+CD25-), CD4 cells and CD8 cells. Patients were a few combined kidney and bone marrow transplant recipients from the ITN036ST trial, and only these trial subjects had samples available. Healthy control blood was separated into PBMCs by Ficoll density gradient and cryopreserved, and patient PBMCs were collected both before and after transplant. V and J are trimmed by 3 bases and 2 bases, and the gene matches miss 6 bases of the junction. Counted from cysteine to phenylalanine, this CDR3 has 17 amino acids. Kept here is only the CDR3 DNA, which spans 51 bases and is read in frame from base 1. Via the germline V gene, CDR1 is LGHNA and CDR2 YNFKEQ.

In this chain, TRBV4-2 is recombined with TRBJ2-2, with 10 bases matching TRBD2. This receptor was identified in a human patient who received a combined kidney and bone marrow transplant. Because of the transplant, the T cells may be the graft donor's rather than the patient's own. The sequencing used CD8+ T cells from blood (PBMCs), collected 6 months after the transplant. This receptor has the CDR3 CASSHALAGANTGELFF. DNA sequence: TGTGCCAGCAGCCACGCCCTAGCGGGAGCCAACACCGGGGAGCTGTTTTTT.